These 17 T cell receptor beta chains originate from one sample sequenced in a study of blood T cell repertoires in COVID-19. Method: immunoSEQ multiplex PCR; TCRdb's copy keeps in-frame clones and lacks some. The table includes about 59,000 clones, around 90% detected once. Input material: peripheral blood. The origin of the receptors is an older man with acute or convalescent COVID-19.

The V gene is TRBV5-1, the J gene TRBJ2-4; 9 bases match TRBD1. V was clipped by 0 bases and J by 3 bases; unmatched bases: 13. The germline V gene encodes CDR1 SGHRS and CDR2 YFSETQ. The CDR3 length is 19 residues. The CDR3 loop reads CASSLEGQGTTGGKNIQYF. The CDR3 coding sequence is TGCGCCAGCAGCTTGGAGGGACAGGGAACAACCGGGGGCAAAAACATTCAGTACTTC.

The V gene is TRBV7-8, the J gene TRBJ1-6, with D possibly matching TRBD1 (5 bases). V dropped 5 bases and J dropped 9 bases, with 20 bases sitting between them. The CDR3 has 16 residues. Germline V gives CDR1 SGHVS, CDR2 FQNEAQ. The CDR3 bases are TGTGCCAGCAGCCCTCGGACAAGGGGCGGAACTTCACCCCTCCACTTT. Amino acid sequence: CASSPRTRGGTSPLHF.

In its sample, this clone was seen once. CDR3 bases: TGTGCCATCAGTGAATACAGGGACGAGACCCAGTACTTC. Its protein is CAISEYRDETQYF. The J gene is TRBJ2-5, the V gene TRBV10-3, with D perhaps matching TRBD1 (6 bases). V lost 3 bases, J lost 5 bases, and 10 bases lay in between. From germline, CDR1 is ENHRY and CDR2 SYGVKD. This CDR3 comprises 13 residues.

This chain uses TRBV20-1 with TRBJ1-1, with 8 positions matching TRBD1. The germline V gene has CDR1 DFQATT and CDR2 SNEGSKA (reference sequence). CDR3 length equals 15 residues. The J segment lost 5 bases and the V segment lost 3 bases, leaving 11 bases of the junction unmatched. The DNA of the CDR3 is TGCAGTGCTAGTGGAACAGGGGGTAGGAGTACTGAAGCTTTCTTT. Amino acid sequence: CSASGTGGRSTEAFF.

This chain uses TRBV5-1 with TRBJ2-7; D possibly corresponds to TRBD1 (6 bases). Germline assignment: CDR1 SGHRS and CDR2 YFSETQ. CDR3 length equals 15 residues. Trimming left V 4 bases short and J 2 bases short, with 16 bases between. The CDR3 spells CASSAPRGQAYEQYF. Here the CDR3 DNA reads TGCGCCAGCAGCGCTCCCAGGGGCCAGGCCTACGAGCAGTACTTC.

The chain has TRBV5-1 and TRBJ1-3, with 9 bases aligning to TRBD1. CDR1 is SGHRS and CDR2 is YFSETQ in the germline V gene. Losses at the gene ends were 4 bases for V and 4 bases for J; bases not matched to a gene: 12. CDR3 length: 17 amino acids. The DNA for the CDR3 is TGCGCCAGCAGCACCTTGGGACAGGGCCTAGGGGGAAACACCATATATTTT. Protein: CASSTLGQGLGGNTIYF.

V is TRBV7-8 and J is TRBJ1-1; the D is unclear. Germline V gives CDR1 SGHVS, CDR2 FQNEAQ. Trimming removed 2 bases from V and 5 bases from J, with 6 bases in between. The CDR3 consists of 12 residues. The CDR3 sequence: CASSLRETEAFF. Written as DNA, the CDR3 is TGTGCCAGCAGCTTAAGGGAGACTGAAGCTTTCTTT.

V and J are TRBV19 and TRBJ1-5, with TRBD1 matching over 10 bases. The ends lost 2 bases at V and 6 bases at J; junction bases unmatched: 4. This CDR3 comprises 15 residues. CDR1 and CDR2 from the germline V gene are LNHDA and SQIVND (reference sequence). The CDR3 sequence is CASSIPGTGAQPQHF. CDR3 nucleotide sequence: TGTGCCAGTAGTATACCCGGGACAGGGGCTCAGCCCCAGCATTTT.

This clone was counted a few times. The genes are TRBV18 and TRBJ1-5; 11 bases map to TRBD1. This CDR3 is built from 13 residues. V was clipped by 8 bases and J by 5 bases; unmatched bases: 2. Germline loops: CDR1 KGHSH, CDR2 LQKENI. The CDR3 DNA reads as TGTGCCAGCGGACAGGGGGCTGATCAGCCCCAGCATTTT. Residues: CASGQGADQPQHF.

This chain uses TRBV2 with TRBJ1-6; 9 bases fit TRBD1. V was clipped by 6 bases and J by 10 bases; unmatched bases: 7. This CDR3 has 14 residues. Germline V lookup: CDR1 SNHLY, CDR2 FYNNEI. Written as DNA, the CDR3 is TGTGCCAGCAGAGGGGACAGGGAGGGCTCACCCCTCCACTTT. Protein sequence: CASRGDREGSPLHF.

V is TRBV6-5 and J is TRBJ2-1; TRBD1 is a possible D gene (6 bases). Germline values: CDR1 MNHEY, CDR2 SVGAGI. The CDR3 totals 15 residues. V lost 0 bases, J lost 3 bases, and 9 bases lay in between. The CDR3 spells CASSYSRGGYNEQFF. CDR3 DNA sequence: TGTGCCAGCAGTTACTCGAGAGGGGGCTACAATGAGCAGTTCTTC.

The V and J genes are TRBV6-6 and TRBJ2-7; a possible D gene is TRBD1 (5 bases). Per germline, CDR1 MNHNY and CDR2 SVGAGI (reference sequence). The CDR3 is 13 residues long. The V end was cut by 0 bases, the J end by 7 bases, with 10 bases between. CDR3 in DNA: TGTGCCAGCAGTTACTCGACAGTATCTGAGCAGTACTTC. Protein sequence: CASSYSTVSEQYF.

The chain employs TRBV30 and TRBJ2-5, with D perhaps matching TRBD1 (5 bases). Trimming cost V 3 bases and J 1 base, with 9 bases left between them. Germline V CDR1 and CDR2: GTSNPN, SVGIG (reference sequence). The CDR3 is 13 amino acids. As DNA, the CDR3 is TGTGCCTGGAGACGACAGTTCCAAGAGACCCAGTACTTC. Its translation is CAWRRQFQETQYF.

The chain recombines TRBV3-1 (or the pseudogene TRBV3-2) with TRBJ2-5, with 9 bases matching TRBD1. The CDR3 sequence is 16 residues long. Germline V CDR1 and CDR2: LGHDT, YNNKEL (reference sequence). Trimming took 1 base from V and 2 from J; bases not matched to a gene: 5. CDR3 sequence: CASSQGPGQGQETQYF. CDR3 nucleotides: TGTGCCAGCAGCCAAGGACCGGGACAGGGACAAGAGACCCAGTACTTC.

The rearrangement links TRBV6-5 to TRBJ1-2; D may be TRBD1 (6 bases). The CDR3 has 13 amino acids. Trimming took off 2 bases at V and 6 bases at J, with 10 bases between the two ends. CDR1 is MNHEY and CDR2 is SVGAGI in the germline V gene. CDR3 in amino acids: CASSYAGGNGYTF. The CDR3 region has the DNA TGTGCCAGCAGTTACGCTGGGGGCAATGGCTACACCTTC.

This clone was seen more than once but under ten times. Other DNA variants within this sample encode the same CDR3. V is TRBV5-1 and J is TRBJ2-3, with 9 nucleotides matching TRBD2. The CDR3 runs 16 residues. V lost 0 bases and J lost 4; bases outside the gene matches: 6. The V gene's germline CDR1 is SGHRS and CDR2 YFSETQ. The CDR3 protein is CASSLVLAGGSDTQYF. The CDR3 DNA reads TGCGCCAGCAGCTTGGTTCTGGCGGGGGGGTCAGATACGCAGTATTTT. Filled out from reference TRBV5-1 and TRBJ2-3, the complete variable domain reads KAGVTQTPRYLIKTRGQQVTLSCSPISGHRSVSWYQQTPGQGLQFLFEYFSETQRNKGNFPGRFSGRQFSNSRSEMNVSTLELGDSALYLCASSLVLAGGSDTQYFGPGTRLTVL.

This sequence joins TRBV9 and TRBJ1-6; D is ambiguous. The CDR3 is 15 residues long. The V and J ends lost 4 bases and 8 bases respectively, with 16 bases between them. Germline V gene lookup returns CDR1 SGDLS and CDR2 YYNGEE. CDR3 bases: TGTGCCAGCAGCCCTACCGGACTTAGGGATTCACCCCTCCACTTT. Translating it yields CASSPTGLRDSPLHF.